Shown below are 25 T cell receptor beta chains from a single sample sequenced in a study of T-cell reconstitution after alpha-beta-depleted transplantation in children. Unique molecular identifiers were incorporated when the TCRbeta library was constructed. TCRdb processed the PCR reads anew with MiXCR; each CDR3 protein has one entry. The sample holds 350,000 to 500,000 distinct CDR3 sequences, about 45% seen once. The specimen was PBMCs, collected before TCRalphabeta/CD19-depleted stem cell transplant. These receptors came from a girl aged 2-10 years with aplastic anemia, due to receive a stem cell transplant.

This clonotype occurred once. At one end the junction does not follow the germline gene, possibly because of a read error. The chain uses TRBV7-2 and TRBJ1-2, with TRBD1 identical over 9 bases. The germline V gene has CDR1 SGHTA and CDR2 FQGNSA. CDR3 size: 15 residues. The CDR3 DNA reads TGTGCCAGCAGCTTAGGGGGACAGGGCGGCTATGGCGACACCTTC. This sequence encodes CASSLGGQGGYGDTF.

The chain couples TRBV20-1 to TRBJ2-2, with a possible D match to TRBD2 (6 bases). The CDR3 runs to 14 residues. Trimming removed 5 bases from V and 7 bases from J, with 17 bases in between. Germline CDR1 is DFQATT and CDR2 is SNEGSKA (reference sequence). The CDR3 reads CSAGGAPWGGELFF. In nucleotides, the CDR3 is TGCAGTGCTGGAGGGGCTCCGTGGGGCGGGGAGCTGTTTTTT.

This clonotype was seen repeatedly, ten times or more. CDR3 loop: CASSQTDRGEQYF. The DNA of the CDR3 is TGTGCCAGCAGCCAGACTGACAGGGGCGAGCAGTACTTC. V gene TRBV3-1 combines with J gene TRBJ2-7; TRBD1 agrees at 8 bases. Unmatched junction bases numbered 4, after V lost 3 bases and J lost 6 bases. The CDR3 extends over 13 amino acids. Germline CDR1 reads LGHDT; CDR2 reads YNNKEL (reference sequence).

Ten or more counts support this clonotype. The chain carries TRBV7-2 and TRBJ1-2; D gene uncertain. V was clipped by 2 bases and J by 6 bases, with 16 bases between them. The V gene's germline CDR1 is SGHTA and CDR2 FQGNSA. This CDR3 contains 15 residues. The CDR3 loop reads CASSLRMGAVDGYTF. The CDR3 bases are TGTGCCAGCAGCTTAAGAATGGGTGCGGTAGATGGCTACACCTTC.

The chain combines TRBV2 with TRBJ2-1, with 7 bases matching TRBD1. V was clipped by 6 bases and J by 6 bases; unmatched bases: 8. The CDR3 has 14 amino acids. Germline loops: CDR1 SNHLY, CDR2 FYNNEI. The CDR3 nucleotides read TGTGCCAGCAGCGAAACAGGGGCGAGCAATGAGCAGTTCTTC. Amino acids: CASSETGASNEQFF. Using reference TRBV2 and TRBJ2-1 for the parts outside the CDR3, the full variable domain is EPEVTQTPSHQVTQMGQEVILRCVPISNHLYFYWYRQILGQKVEFLVSFYNNEISEKSEIFDDQFSVERPDGSNFTLKIRSTKLEDSAMYFCASSETGASNEQFFGPGTRLTVL.

This clonotype has more than one count but fewer than ten. The chain uses TRBV5-6 and TRBJ1-2; perhaps TRBD1 as D (5 bases). Germline CDR1 SGHDT, CDR2 YYEEEE. There are 14 residues in the CDR3. With 4 bases removed from V and 4 bases from J, the gap between germline ends came to 14 bases. The CDR3 here is CASSPSGTGYGYTF. The CDR3 DNA reads as TGTGCCAGCAGCCCATCGGGGACTGGCTATGGCTACACCTTC.

This clonotype was found a few times. V gene TRBV20-1 combines with J gene TRBJ2-7, with D possibly matching TRBD2 (6 bases). The length of the CDR3 is 13 residues. V lost 5 bases, J lost 3 bases, and 14 bases lay in between. CDR1 and CDR2 (germline): DFQATT, SNEGSKA (reference sequence). This CDR3 is CSAHPREFYEQYF. The CDR3 DNA is TGCAGTGCTCATCCCCGGGAGTTCTACGAGCAGTACTTC.

This clonotype has at least ten counts. The rearrangement joins TRBV9 to TRBJ1-2; D not certain. The CDR3 is made up of 16 amino acids. V lost 4 bases to trimming and J lost 0 bases, with 16 bases between them. Germline V gives CDR1 SGDLS, CDR2 YYNGEE. For the CDR3, the DNA is TGTGCCAGCAGCTCCCGCGGGTGGGGTACTAACTATGGCTACACCTTC. It encodes CASSSRGWGTNYGYTF.

The genes are TRBV10-2 and TRBJ2-1; 10 positions match TRBD2. Trimming took 6 bases from V and 6 from J; bases not matched to a gene: 14. The V gene's germline CDR1 is WSHSY and CDR2 SAAADI. There are 17 residues in the CDR3. CDR3: CASRRVSGRAPSNEQFF. DNA of the CDR3: TGCGCCAGCAGAAGAGTCAGCGGGAGGGCCCCATCCAATGAGCAGTTCTTC.

This chain connects TRBV5-1 to TRBJ1-2, with D possibly TRBD1 on 6 matching bases. The V gene lost 0 bases and the J gene lost 0 bases, with 15 bases spanning the gap. CDR1 is SGHRS, CDR2 YFSETQ, per germline. This CDR3 spans 17 amino acids. The CDR3 loop reads CASSLDGGPFTNYGYTF. The DNA of the CDR3 is TGCGCCAGCAGCTTGGACGGGGGGCCGTTTACTAACTATGGCTACACCTTC.

In its sample, this clonotype was seen a few times. The CDR3: CASSAGGGSGNEQFF. The CDR3 bases are TGTGCCAGCAGCGCCGGGGGGGGGAGTGGCAATGAGCAGTTCTTC. V is TRBV9 and J is TRBJ2-1; 8 positions agree with TRBD2. The CDR3 is made up of 15 amino acids. V was clipped by 3 bases and J by 6 bases; unmatched bases: 8. CDR1 SGDLS and CDR2 YYNGEE come from the germline V gene.

The rearrangement joins TRBV29-1 to TRBJ1-2, with 9 bases identical to TRBD1. Germline assignment: CDR1 SQVTM and CDR2 ANQGSEA. CDR3 length equals 11 residues. V lost 4 bases and J lost 8; bases outside the gene matches: 2. The CDR3 sequence is CSVADRGGYTF. CDR3 coding DNA: TGCAGCGTTGCGGACAGGGGCGGCTACACCTTC.

This clonotype was counted ten times or more. V is TRBV6-5 and J is TRBJ2-3; the match to TRBD2 covers 8 bases. Trimming took 4 bases from V and 2 from J; bases not matched to a gene: 11. The germline V gene has CDR1 MNHEY and CDR2 SVGAGI. The CDR3 runs to 17 residues. The CDR3 is CASSSLGKTSDTDTQYF. DNA for the CDR3: TGTGCCAGCAGTTCCCTCGGAAAGACTAGCGACACAGATACGCAGTATTTT.

A single count supports this clonotype. This chain joins TRBV15 and TRBJ2-1, with D maybe TRBD1 (5 bases). Between the trimmed V and J ends, which lost 6 bases and 6 bases, there was a span of 18 bases. Germline assignment: CDR1 LNHNV and CDR2 YYDKDF (reference sequence). The CDR3 loop spans 15 amino acids. The CDR3 DNA sequence: TGTGCCACCAGTTTCAGGGCTGACTCCCCCAATGAGCAGTTCTTC. Its protein is CATSFRADSPNEQFF. The full variable domain, in which reference TRBV15 and TRBJ2-1 provide the parts outside the CDR3, is DAMVIQNPRYQVTQFGKPVTLSCSQTLNHNVMYWYQQKSSQAPKLLFHYYDKDFNNEADTPDNFQSRRPNTSFCFLDIRSPGLGDTAMYLCATSFRADSPNEQFFGPGTRLTVL.

This clonotype was observed a few times. V gene TRBV5-1 combines with J gene TRBJ2-2; no firm D call. Germline V gives CDR1 SGHRS, CDR2 YFSETQ. V was clipped by 4 bases and J by 0 bases, with 10 bases between them. The CDR3 is 15 amino acids. CDR3 amino acids: CASSPTNANTGELFF. CDR3 DNA sequence: TGCGCCAGCAGCCCGACGAATGCGAACACCGGGGAGCTGTTTTTT.

This clonotype was found many times. The chain combines TRBV12-3 or TRBV12-4 with TRBJ1-1; D ambiguous. The CDR3 length is 12 residues. Trimming took 3 bases from V and 8 from J, leaving 10 bases between them. CDR3 nucleotides: TGTGCCAGCAGTTTCGGGAGGACGGAAGCTTTCTTT. It specifies CASSFGRTEAFF.

The V call is TRBV20-1, the J call TRBJ2-3; D is ambiguous. In germline, CDR1 is DFQATT, CDR2 SNEGSKA (reference sequence). V was clipped by 6 bases and J by 2 bases, with 9 bases between them. This CDR3 region has 12 residues. The CDR3 loop is CSAKTFTDTQYF. The CDR3 DNA reads as TGCAGTGCCAAGACATTCACAGATACGCAGTATTTT.

V usage is TRBV7-9 and J usage is TRBJ2-7; 9 bases fit TRBD2. The CDR3 loop spans 14 amino acids. Germline trimming cut 3 bases from V and 5 bases from J; bases unmatched to any gene: 5. The V gene's germline CDR1 is SEHNR and CDR2 FQNEAQ (reference sequence). The CDR3 region has the DNA TGTGCCAGCAGCTTGACTAGCGGAATAGACGAGCAGTACTTC. Protein sequence: CASSLTSGIDEQYF.

This clonotype was observed many times. The chain uses TRBV30 and TRBJ2-1; TRBD1 or TRBD2 may be the D gene (5 bases each). The CDR3 has 14 amino acids. V dropped 7 bases and J dropped 2 bases, with 15 bases sitting between them. Germline lookup yields CDR1 GTSNPN and CDR2 SVGIG (reference sequence). The CDR3 reads CAFAPGTAYNEQFF. In DNA form, the CDR3 reads TGTGCCTTCGCGCCCGGGACCGCCTACAATGAGCAGTTCTTC.

This chain links TRBV4-2 with TRBJ2-1; D is undetermined. The V and J ends lost 0 bases and 7 bases respectively, with 7 bases between them. There are 13 residues in the CDR3. The germline V gene has CDR1 LGHNA and CDR2 YNFKEQ. The CDR3 sequence is CASSQEMSNEQFF. The CDR3 DNA is TGTGCCAGCAGCCAAGAAATGAGTAATGAGCAGTTCTTC.

This chain connects TRBV6-5 to TRBJ2-2, with TRBD1 identical over 7 bases. Germline V gives CDR1 MNHEY, CDR2 SVGAGI. V dropped 2 bases and J dropped 4; count of bases not matched to a gene: 1. This CDR3 region has 14 residues. As DNA, the CDR3 is TGTGCCAGCAGTTACAGGGGGCCCACCGGGGAGCTGTTTTTT. Protein product: CASSYRGPTGELFF.

This rearrangement joins TRBV7-3 to TRBJ2-2; possible D gene TRBD1, 5 bases. The CDR3 consists of 17 residues. Germline V gene sequence: CDR1 SGHTA, CDR2 FQGTGA. Trimming left V 3 bases short and J 2 bases short, with 16 bases between. This chain's CDR3 is CASSFRPGQGNTGELFF. Written as DNA, the CDR3 is TGTGCCAGCAGCTTTCGACCCGGGCAGGGTAACACCGGGGAGCTGTTTTTT.

The gene calls are TRBV5-1 and TRBJ2-3, with D hard to call. CDR3 length equals 19 residues. Germline assignment: CDR1 SGHRS and CDR2 YFSETQ. Trimming cost V 0 bases and J 1 base, with 21 bases left between them. CDR3 loop: CASSLVFWSPTLGTDTQYF. The DNA of the CDR3 is TGCGCCAGCAGCTTGGTTTTTTGGTCTCCAACGCTCGGCACAGATACGCAGTATTTT. Variable domain in full (rest from reference TRBV5-1 and TRBJ2-3): KAGVTQTPRYLIKTRGQQVTLSCSPISGHRSVSWYQQTPGQGLQFLFEYFSETQRNKGNFPGRFSGRQFSNSRSEMNVSTLELGDSALYLCASSLVFWSPTLGTDTQYFGPGTRLTVL.

The chain uses TRBV20-1 and TRBJ2-1; D unclear. Trimming pared 6 bases from V and 5 bases from J, leaving 14 bases between. Germline-derived CDR1 and CDR2 are DFQATT and SNEGSKA (reference sequence). The CDR3 loop spans 13 amino acids. CDR3 amino acids: CSAYAASNNEQFF. For the CDR3, the DNA is TGCAGTGCCTACGCAGCGTCAAACAATGAGCAGTTCTTC.

V and J are TRBV29-1 and TRBJ1-3, with a tentative D call TRBD1 (5 bases). V lost 7 bases and J 2 bases, leaving 18 bases between the germline ends. CDR1 SQVTM and CDR2 ANQGSEA come from the germline V gene. The CDR3 is made up of 15 amino acids. CDR3 residues: CSAQFRVSAGNTIYF. In DNA, the CDR3 is TGCAGCGCTCAATTCAGGGTGTCGGCTGGAAACACCATATATTTT. The complete variable domain, with remaining parts taken from reference TRBV29-1 and TRBJ1-3, reads SAVISQKPSRDICQRGTSLTIQCQVDSQVTMMFWYRQQPGQSLTLIATANQGSEATYESGFVIDKFPISRPNLTFSTLTVSNMSPEDSSIYLCSAQFRVSAGNTIYFGEGSWLTVV.